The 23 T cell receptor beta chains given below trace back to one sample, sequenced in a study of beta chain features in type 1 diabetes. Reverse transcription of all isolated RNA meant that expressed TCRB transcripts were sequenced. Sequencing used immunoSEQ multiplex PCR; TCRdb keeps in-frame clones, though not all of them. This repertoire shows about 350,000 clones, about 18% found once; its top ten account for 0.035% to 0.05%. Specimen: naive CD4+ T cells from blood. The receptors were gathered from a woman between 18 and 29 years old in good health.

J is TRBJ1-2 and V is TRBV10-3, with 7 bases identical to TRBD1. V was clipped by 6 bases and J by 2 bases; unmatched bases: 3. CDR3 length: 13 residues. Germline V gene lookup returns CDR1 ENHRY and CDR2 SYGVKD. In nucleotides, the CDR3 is TGTGCCATCAGCGGACAGGAAAACTATGGCTACACCTTC. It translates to CAISGQENYGYTF.

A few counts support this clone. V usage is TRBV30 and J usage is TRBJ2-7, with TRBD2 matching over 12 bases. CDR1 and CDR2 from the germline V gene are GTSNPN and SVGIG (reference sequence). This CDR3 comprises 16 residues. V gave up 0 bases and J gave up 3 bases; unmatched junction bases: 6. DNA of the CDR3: TGTGCCTGGAGTGTACTTTCGGGACTAGCGGGCTACGAGCAGTACTTC. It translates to CAWSVLSGLAGYEQYF.

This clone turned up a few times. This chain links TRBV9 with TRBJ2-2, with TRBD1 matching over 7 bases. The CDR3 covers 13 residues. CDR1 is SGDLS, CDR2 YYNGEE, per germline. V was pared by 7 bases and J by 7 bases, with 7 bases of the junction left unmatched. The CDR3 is CASGEGAIGELFF. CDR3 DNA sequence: TGTGCCAGCGGAGAGGGGGCTATCGGGGAGCTGTTTTTT.

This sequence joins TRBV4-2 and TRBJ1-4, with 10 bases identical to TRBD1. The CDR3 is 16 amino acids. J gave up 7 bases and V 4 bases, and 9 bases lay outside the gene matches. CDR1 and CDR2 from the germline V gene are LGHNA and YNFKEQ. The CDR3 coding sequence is TGTGCCAGCAGCCCCCGACAGGGGGCGGAGAGTGAAAAACTGTTTTTT. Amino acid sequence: CASSPRQGAESEKLFF.

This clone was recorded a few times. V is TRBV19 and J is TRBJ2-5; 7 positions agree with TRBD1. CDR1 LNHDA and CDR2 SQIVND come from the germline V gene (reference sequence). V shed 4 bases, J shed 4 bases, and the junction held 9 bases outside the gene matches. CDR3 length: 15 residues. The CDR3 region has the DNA TGTGCCAGTAGTAAACGACGGGACAGCATAGAGACCCAGTACTTC. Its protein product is CASSKRRDSIETQYF.

In nucleotides, the CDR3 is TGTGCGGGAACGAGGACTAGCGGGAGAGCAGATACGCAGTATTTT. It specifies CAGTRTSGRADTQYF. The chain links TRBV30 to TRBJ2-3; 13 bases are shared with TRBD2. Germline V gene data show CDR1 as GTSNPN and CDR2 as SVGIG (reference sequence). There are 15 residues in the CDR3. Together with reference TRBV30 and TRBJ2-3, the CDR3 gives the full variable domain: SQTIHQWPATLVQPVGSPLSLECTVEGTSNPNLYWYRQAAGRGLQLLFYSVGIGQISSEVPQNLSASRPQDRQFILSSKKLLLSDSGFYLCAGTRTSGRADTQYFGPGTRLTVL.

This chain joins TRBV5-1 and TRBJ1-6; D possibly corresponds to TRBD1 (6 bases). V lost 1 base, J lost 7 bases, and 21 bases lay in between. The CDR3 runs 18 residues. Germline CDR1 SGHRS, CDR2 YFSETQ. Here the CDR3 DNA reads TGCGCCAGCAGCTTGTCCCAAACCAACTACAGGGAAAATTCACCCCTCCACTTT. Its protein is CASSLSQTNYRENSPLHF.

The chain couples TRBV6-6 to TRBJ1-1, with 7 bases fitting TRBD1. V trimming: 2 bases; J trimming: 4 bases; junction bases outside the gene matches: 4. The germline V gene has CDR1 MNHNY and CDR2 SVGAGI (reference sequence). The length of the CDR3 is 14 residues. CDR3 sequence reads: CASSYDRQGTEAFF. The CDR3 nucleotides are TGTGCCAGCAGTTACGACCGACAGGGCACTGAAGCTTTCTTT.

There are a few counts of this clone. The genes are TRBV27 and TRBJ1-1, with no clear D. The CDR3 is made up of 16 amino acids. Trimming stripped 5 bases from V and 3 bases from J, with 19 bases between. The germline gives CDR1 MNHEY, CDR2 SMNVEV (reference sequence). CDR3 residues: CASSPTGRGLYTEAFF. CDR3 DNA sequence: TGTGCCAGCAGTCCAACGGGCAGAGGGTTGTACACTGAAGCTTTCTTT.

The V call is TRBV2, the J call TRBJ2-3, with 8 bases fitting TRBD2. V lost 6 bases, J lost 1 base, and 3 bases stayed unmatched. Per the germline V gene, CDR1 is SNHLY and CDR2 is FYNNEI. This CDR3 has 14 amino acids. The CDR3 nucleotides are TGTGCCAGCAGGCGGGGGGATGGCACAGATACGCAGTATTTT. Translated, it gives CASRRGDGTDTQYF.

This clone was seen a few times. DNA of the CDR3: TGTGCCAGCTCAGACCTCAGGGGATCAGGGGCCAACGTCCTGACTTTC. Encoded protein: CASSDLRGSGANVLTF. V usage is TRBV18 and J usage is TRBJ2-6; TRBD1 might be the D (6 bases). V lost 5 bases, J lost 4 bases, and 15 bases lay in between. Germline V gene data show CDR1 as KGHSH and CDR2 as LQKENI. This CDR3 is built from 16 residues.

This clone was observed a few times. DNA for the CDR3: TGCGCCAGCAGCCAGACTAGCGGGCAATACAATGAGCAGTTCTTC. Translation: CASSQTSGQYNEQFF. V and J are TRBV5-1 and TRBJ2-1, with 10 positions matching TRBD2. Germline assignment: CDR1 SGHRS and CDR2 YFSETQ. The V gene end was trimmed by 4 bases and the J gene end by 4 bases; junction bases not matched to a gene: 5. The CDR3 has 15 amino acids.

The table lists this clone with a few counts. The CDR3 reads CAWNRETGELFF. The CDR3 DNA follows: TGTGCCTGGAACAGGGAGACCGGGGAGCTGTTTTTT. The chain carries TRBV30 and TRBJ2-2; D possibly corresponds to TRBD1 (6 bases). The germline CDR1 and CDR2 sequences are GTSNPN and SVGIG (reference sequence). The CDR3 runs 12 residues. The V and J ends lost 4 bases and 5 bases respectively, with 8 bases between them.

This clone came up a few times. The CDR3 region is CASSSGTWEVNEQFF. The CDR3 DNA reads TGTGCCAGTAGCTCCGGGACTTGGGAGGTCAATGAGCAGTTCTTC. J is TRBJ2-1 and V is TRBV19; weak D call: TRBD2 (6 bases). Trimming removed 6 bases at V and 6 bases at J, with 18 bases between. Germline lookup yields CDR1 LNHDA and CDR2 SQIVND (reference sequence). This CDR3 has 15 amino acids. Full variable domain (remainder filled in from reference TRBV19 and TRBJ2-1): DGGITQSPKYLFRKEGQNVTLSCEQNLNHDAMYWYRQDPGQGLRLIYYSQIVNDFQKGDIAEGYSVSREKKESFPLTVTSAQKNPTAFYLCASSSGTWEVNEQFFGPGTRLTVL.

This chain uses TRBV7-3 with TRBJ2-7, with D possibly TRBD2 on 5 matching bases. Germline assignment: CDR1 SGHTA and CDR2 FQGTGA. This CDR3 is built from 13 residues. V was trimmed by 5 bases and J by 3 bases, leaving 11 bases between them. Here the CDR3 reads CASSRGTFYEQYF. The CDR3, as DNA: TGTGCCAGCAGCCGGGGAACCTTCTACGAGCAGTACTTC.

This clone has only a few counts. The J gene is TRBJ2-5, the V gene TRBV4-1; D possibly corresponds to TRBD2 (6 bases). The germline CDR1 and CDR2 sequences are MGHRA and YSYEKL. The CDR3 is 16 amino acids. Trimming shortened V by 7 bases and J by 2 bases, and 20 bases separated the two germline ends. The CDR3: CASNSPGRRDQETQYF. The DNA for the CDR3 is TGCGCCAGCAACAGTCCGGGGAGGCGCGATCAAGAGACCCAGTACTTC.

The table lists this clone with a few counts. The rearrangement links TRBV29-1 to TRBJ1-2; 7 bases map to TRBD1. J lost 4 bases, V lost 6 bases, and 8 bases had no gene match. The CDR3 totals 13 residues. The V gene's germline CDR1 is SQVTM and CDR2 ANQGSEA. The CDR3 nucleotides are TGCAGCGTGGAGGGCCAGGGGGGCTATGGCTACACCTTC. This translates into CSVEGQGGYGYTF.

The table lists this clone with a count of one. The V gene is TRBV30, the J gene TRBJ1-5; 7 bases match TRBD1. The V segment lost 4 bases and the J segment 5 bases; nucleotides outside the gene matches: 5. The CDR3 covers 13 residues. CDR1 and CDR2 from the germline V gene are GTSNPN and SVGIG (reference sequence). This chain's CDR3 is CAWTEGAYQPQHF. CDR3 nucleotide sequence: TGTGCCTGGACGGAGGGGGCATATCAGCCCCAGCATTTT. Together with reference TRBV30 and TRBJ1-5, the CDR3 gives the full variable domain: SQTIHQWPATLVQPVGSPLSLECTVEGTSNPNLYWYRQAAGRGLQLLFYSVGIGQISSEVPQNLSASRPQDRQFILSSKKLLLSDSGFYLCAWTEGAYQPQHFGDGTRLSIL.

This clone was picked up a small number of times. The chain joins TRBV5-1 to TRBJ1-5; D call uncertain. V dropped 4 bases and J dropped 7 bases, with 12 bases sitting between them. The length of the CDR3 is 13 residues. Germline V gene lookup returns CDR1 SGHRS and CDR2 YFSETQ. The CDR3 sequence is CASSRDGVQPQHF. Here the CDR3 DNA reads TGCGCCAGCAGCCGGGATGGCGTACAGCCCCAGCATTTT.

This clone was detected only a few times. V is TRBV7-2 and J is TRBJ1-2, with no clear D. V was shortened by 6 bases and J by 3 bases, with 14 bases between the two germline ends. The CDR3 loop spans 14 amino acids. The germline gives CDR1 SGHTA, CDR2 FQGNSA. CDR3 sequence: CASSLEGWDYGYTF. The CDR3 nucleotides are TGTGCCAGCAGTTTGGAGGGCTGGGACTATGGCTACACCTTC.

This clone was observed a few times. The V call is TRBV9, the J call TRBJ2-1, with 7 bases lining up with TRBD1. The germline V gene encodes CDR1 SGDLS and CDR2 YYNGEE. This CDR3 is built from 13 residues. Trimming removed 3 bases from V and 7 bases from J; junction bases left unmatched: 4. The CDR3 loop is CASSEDRLNEQFF. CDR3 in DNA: TGTGCCAGCAGCGAGGACAGGTTGAATGAGCAGTTCTTC.

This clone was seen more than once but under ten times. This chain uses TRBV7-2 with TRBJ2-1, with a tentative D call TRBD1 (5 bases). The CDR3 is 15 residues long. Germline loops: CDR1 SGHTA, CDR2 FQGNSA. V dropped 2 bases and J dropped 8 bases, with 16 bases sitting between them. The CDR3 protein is CASSLRRGRNDEQFF. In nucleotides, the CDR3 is TGTGCCAGCAGCTTACGAAGGGGCAGGAATGATGAGCAGTTCTTC.

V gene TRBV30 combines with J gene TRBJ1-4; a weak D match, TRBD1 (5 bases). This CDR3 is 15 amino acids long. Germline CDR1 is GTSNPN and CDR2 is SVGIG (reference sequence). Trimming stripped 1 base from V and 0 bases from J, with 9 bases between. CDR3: CAWSGGAATNEKLFF. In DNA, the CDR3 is TGTGCCTGGAGTGGCGGGGCCGCAACTAATGAAAAACTGTTTTTT.